This is a list of T cell receptor beta chains from one sample in a study of CD8 T cells in Susac syndrome. TCRdb used MiXCR to reprocess the immunoSEQ multiplex PCR reads, holding one entry per CDR3 protein. In the table there are around 160,000 distinct CDR3 sequences, around 94% of which are singletons. The specimen was CD4+ T cells from PBMCs. The source is a human donor in good health. The CDR3 runs from the conserved cysteine through the conserved F or W. D genes are given only for firm matches.

>TRBV6-2/TRBV6-3|TRBD2|TRBJ2-7
TGTGCCAGCAGTTACTCGACCGGGACTATTACCTACGAGCAGTACTTC
CASSYSTGTITYEQYF
>TRBV7-2|TRBD1|TRBJ2-3
TGTGCCAGCGGTATGGCCGGGACAGACCGTCTAGATACGCAGTATTTT
CASGMAGTDRLDTQYF
>TRBV6-6|TRBD2|TRBJ2-2
TGTGCCAGCGCTAGCGGGGATCCCGGGGAGCTGTTTTTT
CASASGDPGELFF
>TRBV28|-|TRBJ1-1
TGTGCCAGCAGCCCTAACACGCCCTTTGAAGCTTTCTTT
CASSPNTPFEAFF
>TRBV20-1|-|TRBJ1-2
TGCAGTGCTAGAGATGTCAGGGGCTATGGCTACACCTTC
CSARDVRGYGYTF
>TRBV9|TRBD1|TRBJ2-7
TGTGCCAGCAGCGTAGAGCCCCGGACAGGGAATGGCTACGAGCAGTACTTC
CASSVEPRTGNGYEQYF
>TRBV12-3/TRBV12-4|-|TRBJ2-5
TGTGCCAGCAGTTTAGGGCGATCAGAGACCCAGTACTTC
CASSLGRSETQYF
>TRBV20-1|TRBD1|TRBJ2-1
TGCAGTGCTAGCCCCCTCGGGACAGCGCTTAGGGAGCAGTTCTTC
CSASPLGTALREQFF
>TRBV20-1|-|TRBJ2-5
TGCAGTGCCCTAAACAAGGACGGGGCCCCCGAGTACTTC
CSALNKDGAPEYF
>TRBV9|-|TRBJ2-1
TGTGCCAGCAGCGTAGCCCCTAGCTCCTACAATGAGCAGTTCTTC
CASSVAPSSYNEQFF
>TRBV20-1|-|TRBJ1-5
TGCAGTGCTTATTCTAGCAATCAGCCCCAGCATTTT
CSAYSSNQPQHF
>TRBV7-9|TRBD1|TRBJ1-2
TGTGCCAGCAGCTTATCCGGGACAGGGGAAGGGTATGGCTACACCTTC
CASSLSGTGEGYGYTF
>TRBV3-1|-|TRBJ1-6
TGTGCCAGCAGCCAAGCCGGGTATAGTTCACCCCTCCACTTT
CASSQAGYSSPLHF
>TRBV7-2|TRBD1|TRBJ1-2
TGTGCCAGCAGCTTGACAGGGGGAGGCTACACCTTC
CASSLTGGGYTF
>TRBV27|-|TRBJ2-1
TGTGCCAGCACCGAACTAGGCCACAATGAGCAGTTCTTC
CASTELGHNEQFF